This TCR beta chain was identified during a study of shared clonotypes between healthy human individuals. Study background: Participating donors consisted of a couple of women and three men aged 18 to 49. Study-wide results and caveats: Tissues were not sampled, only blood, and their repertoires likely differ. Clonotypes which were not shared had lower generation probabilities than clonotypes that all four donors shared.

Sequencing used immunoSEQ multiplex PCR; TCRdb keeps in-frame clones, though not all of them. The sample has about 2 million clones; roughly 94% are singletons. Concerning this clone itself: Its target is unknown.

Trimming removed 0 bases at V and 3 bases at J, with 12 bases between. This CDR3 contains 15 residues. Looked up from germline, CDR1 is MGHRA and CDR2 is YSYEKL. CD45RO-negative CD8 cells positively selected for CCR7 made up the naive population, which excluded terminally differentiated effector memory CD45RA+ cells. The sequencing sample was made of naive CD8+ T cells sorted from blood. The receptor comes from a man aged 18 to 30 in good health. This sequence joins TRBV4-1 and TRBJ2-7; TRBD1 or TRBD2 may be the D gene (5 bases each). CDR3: CASSQEPRGLYEQYF. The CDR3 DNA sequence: TGCGCCAGCAGCCAAGAGCCGAGGGGCCTCTACGAGCAGTACTTC.